This entry is about one T cell receptor (beta chain). Its antigen is not known. Sequenced by immunoSEQ multiplex PCR; TCRdb stores in-frame clones only, minus some. The sample holds 350,000 to 500,000 clones, 90% seen once. Regarding treatment: around 19 received Ad26.COV2.S at low or high dose, single or two shots; a few received placebo; per-sample allocation not given. Sampling occurred on day 63 after the first vaccine or placebo injection. Boston provided a donor who was an adult aged 18-55 years. These data are taken from a study of Ad26.COV2.S vaccination and SARS-CoV-2 variants. Study background: The vaccine Ad26.COV2.S was put into the muscle once, or twice with 56 days between.

CDR1 and CDR2 from the germline V gene are KGHSH and LQKENI. This CDR3 is 14 amino acids long. V was cut by 3 bases and J by 2 bases, with 11 bases left in between. Study-level points and caveats: Reported post-vaccination CD8+ and CD4+ T cell responses to spike showed substantial breadth. Estimates derived from TCR breadth and depth analyses may have underestimated total T cell responses.

V is TRBV18 and J is TRBJ2-7; the D call may be TRBD1 or TRBD2 (5 bases each). The origin of this receptor is a person aged 18-65 years who received the Ad26.COV2.S COVID-19 vaccine or a placebo. Sequencing used peripheral blood, obtained in a trial of Ad26.COV2.S vaccine versus placebo. CDR3 coding DNA: TGTGCCAGCTCACCTGGGACGTTTACCTACGAGCAGTACTTC. It encodes CASSPGTFTYEQYF.